Listed here are 8 T cell receptor beta chains from one sample, sequenced in a study of cytomegalovirus exposure and HLA in healthy donors (dated by TCRdb to about 2017). The library was built by means of the immunoSEQ multiplex PCR assay. For the multiplex PCR, a mixture combining 60 forward primers for TCR Vbeta segments and 13 reverse primers for TCR Jbeta segments was used. TCRdb limited this immuneACCESS table to in-frame rearrangements with V and J called. A share of clones is missing; checked studies link under half to unresolved V genes, and the rest is unexplained. This sample lists 150,000 to 200,000 clones; about 86% were detected once. The biggest ten clones account for 2% to 2.5% of the sample. Sequencing was carried out using PBMCs. These receptors originate from a woman younger than 45 in good health and CMV-seronegative.

This clone was seen a single time. The genes are TRBV4-1 and TRBJ2-5; D call uncertain. Germline V gene sequence: CDR1 MGHRA, CDR2 YSYEKL. The V and J ends lost 0 bases and 5 bases respectively, with 13 bases between them. This CDR3 is 15 amino acids long. Here the CDR3 reads CASSQEAFASETQYF. DNA for the CDR3: TGCGCCAGCAGCCAAGAAGCGTTCGCTTCGGAGACCCAGTACTTC.

This clone has just one count. The chain links TRBV9 to TRBJ2-7, with D tentatively TRBD2 (5 bases). V dropped 0 bases and J dropped 6 bases, with 16 bases sitting between them. The length of the CDR3 is 15 residues. Per germline, CDR1 SGDLS and CDR2 YYNGEE. In DNA form, the CDR3 reads TGTGCCAGCAGCGTAGCCTCCGGGCCGGGGTCCGAGCAGTACTTC. Its translation is CASSVASGPGSEQYF.

The table lists this clone with a few counts. The chain employs TRBV5-4 and TRBJ2-7; 8 nucleotides match TRBD2. The J segment lost 7 bases and the V segment lost 0 bases, leaving 9 bases of the junction unmatched. The CDR3 is made up of 15 amino acids. CDR1 SGHNT and CDR2 YYREEE come from the germline V gene (reference sequence). For the CDR3, the DNA is TGTGCCAGCAGCTTGGCTCGGGGGGGGGCCGGAGAGCAGTACTTC. Translation gives CASSLARGGAGEQYF. The complete variable domain, with remaining parts taken from reference TRBV5-4 and TRBJ2-7, reads ETGVTQSPTHLIKTRGQQVTLRCSSQSGHNTVSWYQQALGQGPQFIFQYYREEENGRGNFPPRFSGLQFPNYSSELNVNALELDDSALYLCASSLARGGAGEQYFGPGTRLTVT.

The V call is TRBV2, the J call TRBJ2-7, with D maybe TRBD2 (7 bases). Germline assignment: CDR1 SNHLY and CDR2 FYNNEI. V was pared by 5 bases and J by 4 bases, with 12 bases between. The length of the CDR3 is 13 residues. In DNA, the CDR3 is TGTGCCAGCAGTTGGGGGAGGGGGTACGAGCAGTACTTC. Translated: CASSWGRGYEQYF.

A word on this clone: Germline and junction disagree at one end, which may indicate a read error. The rearrangement links TRBV5-8 to TRBJ2-4; 7 bases match TRBD1. The germline V gene encodes CDR1 SGHTS and CDR2 YDEGEE. The CDR3 loop spans 15 amino acids. CDR3 sequence: CASSLIDRDVNSQYF. CDR3 DNA: TGTGCCAGCAGCTTGATCGACAGGGATGTGAACAGTCAGTACTTC.

This sequence joins TRBV5-6 and TRBJ2-7; 9 bases match TRBD2. The end of the DNA aligns better with TRBJ2-1, so the J call may be wrong. This CDR3 region has 15 residues. Germline V CDR1 and CDR2: SGHDT, YYEEEE. The CDR3 region has the DNA TGTGCCAGCAGCGAACTAGCGGGTACCTACAATGAGCAGTTCTTC. Translation gives CASSELAGTYNEQFF.

In this sample, this clone turned up a few times. V and J are TRBV5-8 and TRBJ1-2, with TRBD1 identical over 11 bases. After removal of 4 bases from V and 8 bases from J, the junction contained 7 bases not matched to a gene. CDR1 and CDR2 from the germline V gene are SGHTS and YDEGEE. This CDR3 has 14 amino acids. The DNA for the CDR3 is TGTGCCAGCAGCCTGGACAGGGGGCGATGGGGCTACACCTTC. Encoded protein: CASSLDRGRWGYTF. Full variable domain (remainder filled in from reference TRBV5-8 and TRBJ1-2): EAGVTQSPTHLIKTRGQQATLRCSPISGHTSVYWYQQALGLGLQFLLWYDEGEERNRGNFPPRFSGRQFPNYSSELNVNALELEDSALYLCASSLDRGRWGYTFGSGTRLTVV.

The chain employs TRBV10-2 and TRBJ2-1, with D hard to call. Germline assignment: CDR1 WSHSY and CDR2 SAAADI. The CDR3 spans 14 residues. The V end lost 6 bases, the J end lost 0 bases, and 9 bases lay between the germline ends. Here the CDR3 DNA reads TGCGCCAGCAGACCTACTACCTCCTACAATGAGCAGTTCTTC. This translates into CASRPTTSYNEQFF.